The 4 T cell receptor beta chains listed next were all sequenced from one sample in a study of T-cell reconstitution after alpha-beta-depleted transplantation in children. Unique molecular identifiers featured in how the TCRbeta library was prepared. TCRdb itself ran the PCR reads through MiXCR, one entry per CDR3 protein. Of about 610,000 distinct CDR3 sequences in the sample, 8% to 11% were seen once. This material consisted of PBMCs from the stem cell graft donor, taken from the stem cell graft. These receptors were collected from a human donor who donated a stem cell graft to a child with acute myeloid leukemia.

This clonotype was counted at least ten times. The chain uses TRBV25-1 and TRBJ2-1; the D gene is possibly TRBD2 (7 bases). Trimming removed 1 base from V and 9 bases from J, with 22 bases in between. Germline CDR1 is MGHDK and CDR2 is SYGVNS. The CDR3 extends over 17 amino acids. CDR3 DNA: TGTGCCAGCAGTGAATTCTTGAGGGGGTTTTCGGGAGGTGAGCAGTTCTTC. It specifies CASSEFLRGFSGGEQFF.

The rearrangement links TRBV20-1 to TRBJ1-3; no reliable D call. The germline V gene encodes CDR1 DFQATT and CDR2 SNEGSKA (reference sequence). This CDR3 has 13 amino acids. The V end was cut by 3 bases, the J end by 3 bases, with 9 bases between. CDR3 DNA sequence: TGCAGTGCTAGCCCGGGATATGGAAACACCATATATTTT. Translating it yields CSASPGYGNTIYF.

Remarks on this clonotype: Given a much more abundant clone one base away, this may be a read error. V gene TRBV12-3 or TRBV12-4 combines with J gene TRBJ2-2; D not certain. CDR3 length equals 14 residues. V was pared by 5 bases and J by 1 base, with 8 bases between. The CDR3 nucleotides are TGTGCCAGCAGTATATTTGAGAACACCGGGGAGCTGTTTTTT. Translation gives CASSIFENTGELFF.

V is TRBV7-6 and J is TRBJ1-5; perhaps TRBD1 as D (5 bases). Trimming removed 1 base from V and 4 bases from J, with 14 bases in between. The CDR3 is made up of 16 amino acids. Germline V gene lookup returns CDR1 SGHVS and CDR2 FNYEAQ. CDR3 coding DNA: TGTGCCAGCAGCTTAGGGGGCAGGGTGGGAAATCAGCCCCAGCATTTT. This codes for CASSLGGRVGNQPQHF.